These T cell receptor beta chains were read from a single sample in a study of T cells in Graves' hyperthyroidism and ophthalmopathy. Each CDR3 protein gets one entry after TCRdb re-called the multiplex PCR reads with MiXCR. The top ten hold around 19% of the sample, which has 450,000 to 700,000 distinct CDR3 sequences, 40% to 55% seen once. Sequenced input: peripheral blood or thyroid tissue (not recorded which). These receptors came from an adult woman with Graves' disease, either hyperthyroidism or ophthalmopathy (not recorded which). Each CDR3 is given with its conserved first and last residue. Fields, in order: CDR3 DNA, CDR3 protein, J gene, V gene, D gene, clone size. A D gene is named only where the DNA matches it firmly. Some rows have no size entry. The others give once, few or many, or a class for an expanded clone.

TGTGCTCAAATCCCGGGACAGGGATATGGCTACACCTTC	CAQIPGQGYGYTF	TRBJ1-2	TRBV10-3	TRBD1	NA
TGTGCCAGCAGCTTCTTAGGGGGGACGACCCAGCATTTT	CASSFLGGTTQHF	TRBJ1-5	TRBV13	NA	NA
TGCAGTGCTAGAGATCGTATTTGGTCTGGAGGGACCCAGTACTTC	CSARDRIWSGGTQYF	TRBJ2-5	TRBV20-1	NA	NA
TGTGCCATCAGTGAGTCCGAGGAGGGCAATCAGCCCCAGCATTTT	CAISESEEGNQPQHF	TRBJ1-5	TRBV10-3	NA	NA
TGCAGTGCTAGCTGGGGATTCGGCAATCAGCCCCAGCATTTT	CSASWGFGNQPQHF	TRBJ1-5	TRBV20-1	NA	many
TGTGCCGGCAGCCCCACAGGGACCCGGAGCTCCTACGAGCAGTACTTC	CAGSPTGTRSSYEQYF	TRBJ2-7	TRBV2	NA	NA
TGTGCCATCAGTCCCTCGGAGAACGCGGGGACTGAAGCTTTCTTT	CAISPSENAGTEAFF	TRBJ1-1	TRBV10-3	NA	NA
TGTGCCAGCAGCTTGCTACAGGGCCTCGAGCAGTACTTC	CASSLLQGLEQYF	TRBJ2-7	TRBV5-5	NA	many
TGTGCCAGTAGTATCGGCAGGGCGGCGGGTAGGGAGACCCAGTACTTC	CASSIGRAAGRETQYF	TRBJ2-5	TRBV19	NA	many
TGCGCCAGCAGCTTGGGGTTCGACAACTATGGCTACACCTTC	CASSLGFDNYGYTF	TRBJ1-2	TRBV5-1	NA	once
TGTGCCAGCAGCTACAGGGGGCACAGCTATGGCTACACCTTC	CASSYRGHSYGYTF	TRBJ1-2	TRBV7-9	TRBD1	many
TGCAGTGCTAGAGATGACTCAGGCACCTACGAGCAGTACTTC	CSARDDSGTYEQYF	TRBJ2-7	TRBV20-1	NA	NA
TGTGCCAGCAGCCCCCCGGGGGGGGTACGAGAGCAGTACTTC	CASSPPGGVREQYF	TRBJ2-7	TRBV13	TRBD2	many
TGTGCCAGCAGTGTACAGGGAGCTCGGGAGACCCAGTACTTC	CASSVQGARETQYF	TRBJ2-5	TRBV2	NA	NA
TGTGCCACCAGTGCATTGACTACCGGGGAGCTGTTTTTT	CATSALTTGELFF	TRBJ2-2	TRBV24-1	NA	many
TGTGCCAGCAGCTCCCCACGGAAACTGAACACCGGGGAGCTGTTTTTT	CASSSPRKLNTGELFF	TRBJ2-2	TRBV9	NA	NA
TGTGCCAGTAGTTGGTGGAGTCAGCCCCAGCATTTT	CASSWWSQPQHF	TRBJ1-5	TRBV19	NA	NA
TGTGCCAGTAGTACGGGACAGGGTTTGGTGGAGACCCAGTACTTC	CASSTGQGLVETQYF	TRBJ2-5	TRBV19	TRBD1	many
TGTGCCAGCAGCAGGACAGGGACGGACTATGGCTACACCTTC	CASSRTGTDYGYTF	TRBJ1-2	TRBV6-1	TRBD1	NA
TGTGCCACCAGCAGAGCCGAGGGGGAGGGAAACACCATATATTTT	CATSRAEGEGNTIYF	TRBJ1-3	TRBV15	NA	NA
TGTGCCAGCAGCTCCTCGCCCGGACAGACCCTTAACTATGGCTACACCTTC	CASSSSPGQTLNYGYTF	TRBJ1-2	TRBV7-8	NA	NA
TGTGCCAGCAGCGTTAGCTGGGACAGCTATGGCTACACCTTC	CASSVSWDSYGYTF	TRBJ1-2	TRBV9	TRBD1	NA
TGTGCCTGGAGCAGCGGGCGGCACTCTGGAAACACCATATATTTT	CAWSSGRHSGNTIYF	TRBJ1-3	TRBV30	NA	many
TGCAGCGTTGCCAGGGCGGCGGGAAACACCATATATTTT	CSVARAAGNTIYF	TRBJ1-3	TRBV29-1	NA	NA
TGCGCCAGCAGCCAAGATAGTGTAGGGAATCAGCCCCAGCATTTT	CASSQDSVGNQPQHF	TRBJ1-5	TRBV4-1	NA	many
TGTGCCAGCGGCAGGTCCCAAGGCTACACCTTC	CASGRSQGYTF	TRBJ1-2	TRBV7-9	NA	many
TGTGCCACCTCAGGGGGCGGGAGTCGGTACTTC	CATSGGGSRYF	TRBJ2-7	TRBV10-3	NA	NA
TGCAGTGCCCCGGGACTAGCGGCGGGCGAGCAGTACTTC	CSAPGLAAGEQYF	TRBJ2-7	TRBV20-1	TRBD2	NA
TGCAGCGTTGCGAGAGAGACCCAGTACTTC	CSVARETQYF	TRBJ2-5	TRBV29-1	NA	NA
TGTGCCAGCAAGGATTTTCTGGGGACATCTGACGCTTTCTTT	CASKDFLGTSDAFF	TRBJ1-1	TRBV28	NA	many
TGTGCCAGCAGTGAAGGGTTATCTGGGGCCAACGTCCTGACTTTC	CASSEGLSGANVLTF	TRBJ2-6	TRBV2	NA	many
TGTGCCAGCAGTCGGGACTGGAGCTCCTACGAGCAGTACTTC	CASSRDWSSYEQYF	TRBJ2-7	TRBV2	NA	NA
TGTGCCAGCAGCCCGCGACAGGGAAAAGAGACCCAGTACTTC	CASSPRQGKETQYF	TRBJ2-5	TRBV7-2	TRBD1	NA
TGTGCCATCAGTGGCCCTTCTGGGTACAGGAGAGACTCCTACGAGCAGTACTTC	CAISGPSGYRRDSYEQYF	TRBJ2-7	TRBV10-3	NA	NA
TGCAGTGCCCGGACAGGGCTAGAGACCCAGTACTTC	CSARTGLETQYF	TRBJ2-5	TRBV20-1	TRBD1	NA
TGCAGCCAACGGGGGCTCAGGGGAGTAAACTATGGCTACACCTTC	CSQRGLRGVNYGYTF	TRBJ1-2	TRBV29-1	NA	NA
TGCAGTGCTACAAGACGCGGGACTAGTCTCTACGAGCAGTACTTC	CSATRRGTSLYEQYF	TRBJ2-7	TRBV20-1	TRBD2	NA
TGTGCCAGCAGCCGACAGGGAGTTCTCCCCCCGGATACCGGGGAGCTGTTTTTT	CASSRQGVLPPDTGELFF	TRBJ2-2	TRBV7-9	TRBD1	few
TGTGCCAGCAGCGGTGACGGGGCCCACCGCGCAACTAATGAAAAACTGTTTTTT	CASSGDGAHRATNEKLFF	TRBJ1-4	TRBV10-3	NA	few
TGTGCCAGCAGCGGGACAGGGGGCGAGCCCCAGCATTTT	CASSGTGGEPQHF	TRBJ1-5	TRBV9	TRBD1	many
TGTGCCACCAGCAGTTACCGGGGGGGGAATCAGCCCCAGCATTTT	CATSSYRGGNQPQHF	TRBJ1-5	TRBV15	NA	NA
TGCAGTGCTAGCCCCACCCGACTAGGGGATGGTGAGACCCAGTACTTC	CSASPTRLGDGETQYF	TRBJ2-5	TRBV20-1	NA	NA
TGTGCCAGCAGTTACCACAGGGACAGAATCTATGGCTACACCTTC	CASSYHRDRIYGYTF	TRBJ1-2	TRBV6-2/TRBV6-3	TRBD1	NA
TGTGCCAGCAGCTTTGGCCCGGGACAGGGGGTGAATGGCTACACCTTC	CASSFGPGQGVNGYTF	TRBJ1-2	TRBV7-9	TRBD1	NA
TGTGCCAGCAGATCCCCGTGGGGTGGGACTAGCAGCCAAGAGACCCAGTACTTC	CASRSPWGGTSSQETQYF	TRBJ2-5	TRBV7-2	TRBD2	many
TGTGCCTTTTCCCAGACAGGGAAATCGTATGGCTACACCTTC	CAFSQTGKSYGYTF	TRBJ1-2	TRBV5-6	TRBD1	many
TGTGCCAGTAGTATAAGGCCCCCCACCAATCAGCCCCAGCATTTT	CASSIRPPTNQPQHF	TRBJ1-5	TRBV19	NA	many
TGTGCCAGCAGCCAAACAGGGGAAACAGACTATAGCAATCAGCCCCAGCATTTT	CASSQTGETDYSNQPQHF	TRBJ1-5	TRBV13	TRBD1	few
TGTGCCAGCAGTGCGACAGGGTTGGGCTACACCTTC	CASSATGLGYTF	TRBJ1-2	TRBV2	TRBD1	few
TGTGCCAGCAGCCGCGGGACAGGGCCACTCTACGAGCAGTACTTC	CASSRGTGPLYEQYF	TRBJ2-7	TRBV2	TRBD1	once